The clone carrying this TCR beta chain was detected ten times or more. What it binds is not known. The gene symbols are mouse symbols. The read is 4 residues too short to cover the CDR3 end, so that end is filled in from the germline J gene. The data originate from a study of CD8+ T cells in alopecia areata. Study background: The graft donors were approximately 6-12-month-old C3H/HeJ mice with spontaneous alopecia, and their skin went to approximately 7-11-week-old female C3H/HeJ mice. Findings of the study overall: When scalp samples are sequenced, resident alphabeta T cells of normal skin are also captured. Alopecia totalis/universalis scalp especially showed more expanded CD8+ clones than normal scalp. Unlike in mice, where it was clearer, TCR sharing across patients was less clear, possibly HLA-related.

Sequencing used cDNA as its template, made by extracting RNA and reverse transcribing it. Method: immunoSEQ multiplex PCR; TCRdb's copy keeps in-frame clones and lacks some. The table lists 3,100 or so clones, with no singletons. This CDR3 spans 12 amino acids. With 3 bases removed from V and 4 bases from J, the gap between germline ends came to 4 bases. Germline assignment: CDR1 NNHDY and CDR2 SYVADS. Sequencing input: lesional skin. The receptor was isolated from a C3H/HeJ mouse with alopecia areata. MHC haplotype of the strain: H2-k. The chain couples TRBV13-3 to TRBJ2-2, with D unresolved. The CDR3 is CASSAGTGQLYF. Incomplete CDR3 DNA: TGTGCCAGCAGTGCTGGCACCGGG. The full variable domain, its missing parts supplied by reference TRBV13-3 and TRBJ2-2, is EAAVTQSPRSKVAVTGGKVTLSCHQTNNHDYMYWYRQDTGHGLRLIHYSYVADSTEKGDIPDGYKASRPSQENFSLILELASLSQTAVYFCASSAGTGQLYFGEGSKLTVL.